A single TCR beta chain is shown here with its context. No antigen is known for it. This sample is drawn from a study of T-cell reconstitution after alpha-beta-depleted transplantation in children. Study-wide results and limits: Recipient T cells and thymic progenitors that survived were the source of the high TCRbeta diversity seen at day 60 in some patients. The study reportedly traced alpha-beta T cells about two months after transplant to several hundred expanded graft clones. One year after transplant, T-cell counts and diversity came mostly from newly produced T cells.

The CDR3 length is 17 residues. The junction had 14 bases not matched to a gene; V was cut back by 7 bases and J by 2 bases. CDR1 and CDR2 from the germline V gene are MDHEN and SYDVKM. Researchers prepared the TCRbeta library using unique molecular identifiers, the study reports. TCRdb re-analysed the PCR reads in MiXCR, keeping a single row per CDR3 protein. The sample has some 180,000 distinct CDR3 sequences, approximately 7% seen once. This receptor was obtained from a boy aged 2-9 years with acute lymphoblastic leukemia, due to receive a stem cell transplant. The chain carries TRBV28 and TRBJ2-7; 10 bases agree with TRBD1. The sequencing here drew on PBMCs, taken before TCRalphabeta/CD19-depleted stem cell transplant. CDR3 protein: CASTGTGDRGPTYEQYF. DNA of the CDR3: TGTGCCAGCACCGGGACAGGGGATCGGGGCCCGACCTACGAGCAGTACTTC.